What follows are 22 T cell receptor beta chains derived from one specimen sequenced in a study of CD8+CD57+ T cells in acquired aplastic anemia. Genomic DNA acted as the template from which TCR beta VDJ combination and CDR3 sequence profiling were carried out. TCRdb analysed the reads with MiXCR anew, one entry per CDR3 protein. The data hold approximately 160,000 distinct CDR3 sequences, with more than 45% observed a single time. Patients who underwent sequencing had shown CD8+CD57+ cell expansion by flow cytometry. The sequenced sample was sorted CD4+, CD8+, or CD8+CD57+ T cells (not recorded which) from PBMCs. The receptor source for this set is a human donor with aplastic anemia.

This clonotype was seen only once. The rearrangement links TRBV20-1 to TRBJ2-3, with D possibly TRBD2 on 6 matching bases. This CDR3 spans 13 amino acids. Germline-derived CDR1 and CDR2 are DFQATT and SNEGSKA (reference sequence). Trimming removed 3 bases at V and 4 bases at J, with 11 bases between. The CDR3 spells CSASRGKADTQYF. The DNA for the CDR3 is TGCAGTGCTAGTCGCGGGAAAGCAGATACGCAGTATTTT.

In this sample, this clonotype turned up a few times. The J gene is TRBJ2-7, the V gene TRBV7-2; tentatively, D is TRBD2 (6 bases). The germline V gene has CDR1 SGHTA and CDR2 FQGNSA. There are 16 residues in the CDR3. Deletions cut 0 bases from V and 3 bases from J, with 15 bases between. CDR3 nucleotides: TGTGCCAGCAGCTTAGCGAGGCTAGCGTTCATCTACGAGCAGTACTTC. Its protein product is CASSLARLAFIYEQYF.

This clonotype was recorded many times. The gene calls are TRBV7-9 and TRBJ2-7, with 8 bases matching TRBD1. V dropped 5 bases and J dropped 2; count of bases not matched to a gene: 5. The germline V gene has CDR1 SEHNR and CDR2 FQNEAQ (reference sequence). The CDR3 length is 14 residues. CDR3 sequence (DNA): TGTGCCAGCAGCCCCGGGACAGGCCCCTACGAGCAGTACTTC. Translating gives CASSPGTGPYEQYF.

This clonotype showed up many times. V is TRBV6-1 and J is TRBJ1-6, with D perhaps matching TRBD1 (6 bases). V was clipped by 2 bases and J by 9 bases, with 14 bases between them. Per the germline V gene, CDR1 is MNHNS and CDR2 is SASEGT. The CDR3 covers 15 residues. The CDR3 region has the DNA TGTGCCAGCAGTGAATATGTGCGGGGGGCTTCACCCCTCCACTTT. As protein: CASSEYVRGASPLHF.

This clonotype was counted at least ten times. The rearrangement uses TRBV19 and TRBJ1-2; possible D gene TRBD1, 5 bases. CDR1 is LNHDA, CDR2 SQIVND, per germline (reference sequence). Trimming removed 5 bases at V and 5 bases at J, with 12 bases between. There are 13 residues in the CDR3. This chain's CDR3 is CASSSGTAYGYTF. DNA of the CDR3: TGTGCCAGTAGTTCCGGGACGGCTTATGGCTACACCTTC.

The V and J genes are TRBV10-3 and TRBJ1-6; the D gene is possibly TRBD1 (6 bases). This CDR3 is built from 16 residues. V was pared by 4 bases and J by 7 bases, with 17 bases between. Germline lookup yields CDR1 ENHRY and CDR2 SYGVKD. As DNA, the CDR3 is TGTGCCATCAGTGTGGGGGCGCTAGCGGAAAATTCACCCCTCCACTTT. This sequence encodes CAISVGALAENSPLHF.

This clonotype has only one observation. The chain has TRBV7-3 and TRBJ1-4; 7 bases align to TRBD1. The CDR3 sequence is 14 residues long. The V gene's germline CDR1 is SGHTA and CDR2 FQGTGA. With 6 bases clipped from V and 4 bases from J, the junction kept 5 bases outside the gene matches. The CDR3 reads CASSKQGNNEKLFF. In nucleotides, the CDR3 is TGTGCCAGCAGTAAACAGGGGAATAATGAAAAACTGTTTTTT.

This clonotype was seen many times. V is TRBV6-6 and J is TRBJ2-6; the match to TRBD2 covers 7 bases. The V and J ends lost 0 bases and 4 bases, in that order; junction bases with no gene match: 6. This CDR3 comprises 17 residues. The germline gives CDR1 MNHNY, CDR2 SVGAGI (reference sequence). The CDR3 spells CASSYSTTSAGANVLTF. The CDR3 DNA reads TGTGCCAGCAGTTACTCGACAACTAGCGCCGGGGCCAACGTCCTGACTTTC.

This clonotype was seen ten or more times. The chain combines TRBV24-1 with TRBJ1-1, with TRBD1 matching over 9 bases. Germline V CDR1 and CDR2: KGHDR, SFDVKD. The CDR3 spans 14 residues. V shed 4 bases, J shed 8 bases, and the junction held 7 bases outside the gene matches. The CDR3 DNA follows: TGTGCCACCAGTGAATCCTGGACAGGGGCGGAAGCTTTCTTT. Translating gives CATSESWTGAEAFF.

This chain connects TRBV29-1 to TRBJ1-5; D ambiguous. V lost 5 bases to trimming and J lost 6 bases, with 20 bases between them. CDR3 size: 15 residues. CDR1 is SQVTM and CDR2 is ANQGSEA in the germline V gene. The CDR3 here is CSVSTDGGSSQPQHF. In DNA, the CDR3 is TGCAGCGTTAGTACGGACGGAGGATCGAGTCAGCCCCAGCATTTT. Full variable domain (missing parts from reference TRBV29-1 and TRBJ1-5): SAVISQKPSRDICQRGTSLTIQCQVDSQVTMMFWYRQQPGQSLTLIATANQGSEATYESGFVIDKFPISRPNLTFSTLTVSNMSPEDSSIYLCSVSTDGGSSQPQHFGDGTRLSIL.

This chain uses TRBV10-3 with TRBJ1-1; no firm D call. Between the trimmed V and J ends, which lost 8 bases and 3 bases, there was a span of 19 bases. The CDR3 spans 15 residues. Germline CDR1 and CDR2: ENHRY and SYGVKD. CDR3: CAILSLLGRDTEAFF. CDR3 sequence (DNA): TGTGCCATCCTTTCCCTTTTGGGTCGTGACACTGAAGCTTTCTTT.

The V and J genes are TRBV19 and TRBJ1-5; D is unresolved. V gave up 3 bases and J gave up 5 bases, with 8 bases separating them. CDR1 is LNHDA and CDR2 is SQIVND in the germline V gene (reference sequence). The CDR3 has 13 amino acids. As DNA, the CDR3 is TGTGCCAGTAGTATCGCAGATGATCAGCCCCAGCATTTT. It codes for CASSIADDQPQHF.

The V call is TRBV19, the J call TRBJ1-6; D is unclear. This CDR3 spans 13 amino acids. The germline V gene encodes CDR1 LNHDA and CDR2 SQIVND (reference sequence). The V end was cut by 5 bases, the J end by 8 bases, with 10 bases between. The CDR3 loop reads CASSERWDSPLHF. The CDR3 coding sequence is TGTGCCAGTAGTGAACGTTGGGATTCACCCCTCCACTTT.

This clonotype was recorded only once. The chain couples TRBV25-1 to TRBJ2-3; 9 bases match TRBD2. CDR1 MGHDK and CDR2 SYGVNS come from the germline V gene. With 5 bases clipped from V and 6 bases from J, the junction kept 9 bases outside the gene matches. This CDR3 region has 15 residues. DNA of the CDR3: TGTGCCAGCAGTCCCGTGGCGGGGGGGAAGGATACGCAGTATTTT. Translated, it gives CASSPVAGGKDTQYF.

Comments on this clonotype: An end of the junction differs from the germline gene, which may be a read error. The genes are TRBV18 and TRBJ2-5; TRBD1 agrees at 7 bases. The germline V gene encodes CDR1 KGHSH and CDR2 LQKENI. The CDR3 sequence is 14 residues long. CDR3 sequence reads: CASSQQGHRETQHF. For the CDR3, the DNA is TGTGCCAGCTCACAACAGGGGCACCGAGAGACCCAGCACTTC.

Ten or more counts support this clonotype. The V gene is TRBV24-1, the J gene TRBJ1-1; D not resolved. V was shortened by 6 bases and J by 5 bases, with 6 bases between the two germline ends. This CDR3 region has 11 residues. Germline loops: CDR1 KGHDR, CDR2 SFDVKD. CDR3 bases: TGTGCCACCAGTAGGCTGACTGAAGCTTTCTTT. Its protein product is CATSRLTEAFF.

This clonotype was detected many times. The chain recombines TRBV5-6 with TRBJ2-5; 9 bases align to TRBD1. The V gene's germline CDR1 is SGHDT and CDR2 YYEEEE. The V gene end was trimmed by 3 bases and the J gene end by 2 bases; junction bases not matched to a gene: 2. The CDR3 contains 14 residues. The CDR3 DNA follows: TGTGCCAGCAGCTCGGGACAGGGACAAGAGACCCAGTACTTC. This gives the protein CASSSGQGQETQYF. Full variable domain (rest looked up from reference TRBV5-6 and TRBJ2-5): DAGVTQSPTHLIKTRGQQVTLRCSPKSGHDTVSWYQQALGQGPQFIFQYYEEEERQRGNFPDRFSGHQFPNYSSELNVNALLLGDSALYLCASSSGQGQETQYFGPGTRLLVL.

This chain connects TRBV11-2 to TRBJ2-7, with D possibly matching TRBD2 (5 bases). Trimming took off 5 bases at V and 0 bases at J, with 14 bases between the two ends. Germline V CDR1 and CDR2: SGHAT, FQNNGV. The CDR3 covers 15 residues. The CDR3 bases are TGTGCCAGCAGCCGGCTTGTAGGGAGCTCCTACGAGCAGTACTTC. Its translation: CASSRLVGSSYEQYF.

This clonotype was seen repeatedly, ten times or more. The chain joins TRBV11-1 to TRBJ1-4; unclear D gene. V was shortened by 5 bases and J by 3 bases, with 19 bases between the two germline ends. Germline assignment: CDR1 SGHAT and CDR2 FQDESV (reference sequence). The CDR3 contains 17 residues. In DNA form, the CDR3 reads TGTGCCAGCAGCCCCATCCGGGTTTTGACCGCTAATGAAAAACTGTTTTTT. This sequence encodes CASSPIRVLTANEKLFF.

Note on this clonotype: The junction does not match germline at one end; this may be a read error. The chain is built from TRBV25-1 and TRBJ2-1; 9 nucleotides agree with TRBD2. CDR1 MGHDK and CDR2 SYGVNS come from the germline V gene. The CDR3 runs 16 residues. For the CDR3, the DNA is TGTGCCCGCAGTGATCGGCTAGCGGGACCCTACAATGAGCAGTTCTTC. Translation gives CARSDRLAGPYNEQFF.

The chain couples TRBV11-2 to TRBJ2-7, with D perhaps being TRBD1 or TRBD2 (5 bases each). Germline assignment: CDR1 SGHAT and CDR2 FQNNGV. V lost 1 base, J lost 1 base, and 14 bases lay in between. The CDR3 totals 16 residues. The CDR3 bases are TGTGCCAGCAGCTTAGTAGCGACAGTAGTTTCCTACGAGCAGTACTTC. It translates to CASSLVATVVSYEQYF. Supplemented by reference TRBV11-2 and TRBJ2-7, the full variable domain reads EAGVAQSPRYKIIEKRQSVAFWCNPISGHATLYWYQQILGQGPKLLIQFQNNGVVDDSQLPKDRFSAERLKGVDSTLKIQPAKLEDSAVYLCASSLVATVVSYEQYFGPGTRLTVT.

The gene calls are TRBV5-1 and TRBJ1-1, with D hard to call. The V end was cut by 6 bases, the J end by 4 bases, with 16 bases between. The CDR3 is made up of 14 amino acids. Germline CDR1 is SGHRS and CDR2 is YFSETQ. CDR3 in DNA: TGCGCCAGCATGCGAATGGGGAGCGTCACTGAAGCTTTCTTT. It encodes CASMRMGSVTEAFF.